The 29 T cell receptor beta chains below come from one sample, sequenced in a study of blood T cell repertoires in COVID-19 (dated by TCRdb to 2018 to 2021). Receptor libraries were prepared by the immunoSEQ multiplex PCR assay. TCRdb took over this immuneACCESS table, retaining in-frame rearrangements with V and J assigned. Such tables are incomplete; in checked studies, under half of the missing clones stem from an unresolved V gene, and the remainder is unexplained. Here the sample has about 200,000 clones; about 85% occur a single time. The ten largest clones take up 0.55% to 0.75% of the sample. The sample comprised peripheral blood. Receptors were obtained from a man aged 35-49 years with acute or convalescent COVID-19.

This clone was recorded only once. The CDR3 sequence: CASSEGPSTDTQYF. The DNA of the CDR3 is TGCGCCAGCAGCGAGGGCCCTTCCACAGATACGCAGTATTTT. This chain links TRBV10-1 with TRBJ2-3, with D possibly matching TRBD2 (5 bases). V was trimmed by 6 bases and J by 2 bases, leaving 12 bases between them. The germline V gene has CDR1 WNHNN and CDR2 SYGVQD (reference sequence). CDR3 length: 14 residues.

The V and J genes are TRBV12-3 or TRBV12-4 and TRBJ2-2, with D perhaps matching TRBD2 (5 bases). Trimming removed 5 bases at V and 6 bases at J, with 10 bases between. The CDR3 is 13 amino acids. This CDR3 is CASSQGLAGELFF. In DNA form, the CDR3 reads TGTGCCAGCAGTCAAGGACTTGCCGGGGAGCTGTTTTTT.

The CDR3 nucleotides read TGTGCCACCAGCGCGACAACAGGGGTCCGGGAGACCCAGTACTTC. It specifies CATSATTGVRETQYF. This chain connects TRBV15 to TRBJ2-5; TRBD1 aligns across 7 bases. CDR1 is LNHNV and CDR2 is YYDKDF in the germline V gene (reference sequence). V was pared by 5 bases and J by 5 bases, with 11 bases of the junction left unmatched. CDR3 size: 15 residues. Filled out from reference TRBV15 and TRBJ2-5, the complete variable domain reads DAMVIQNPRYQVTQFGKPVTLSCSQTLNHNVMYWYQQKSSQAPKLLFHYYDKDFNNEADTPDNFQSRRPNTSFCFLDIRSPGLGDTAMYLCATSATTGVRETQYFGPGTRLLVL.

A few counts support this clone. The CDR3, as DNA: TGTGCCAGCAGGTCTAGCGGGAGCGACCGGAATGAGCAGTTCTTC. Its translation: CASRSSGSDRNEQFF. The chain combines TRBV11-1 with TRBJ2-1, with TRBD2 matching 10 bases. Trimming removed 6 bases from V and 7 bases from J; junction bases left unmatched: 9. The V gene's germline CDR1 is SGHAT and CDR2 FQDESV (reference sequence). The CDR3 loop spans 15 amino acids.

The gene calls are TRBV27 and TRBJ2-3; TRBD2 might be the D (5 bases). CDR1 is MNHEY, CDR2 SMNVEV, per germline (reference sequence). The CDR3 length is 16 residues. V was trimmed by 3 bases and J by 3 bases, leaving 16 bases between them. In DNA form, the CDR3 reads TGTGCCAGCAGTTTGTCCCCGCAGCGGTGGACAGATACGCAGTATTTT. This gives the protein CASSLSPQRWTDTQYF.

The chain has TRBV6-5 and TRBJ1-3; perhaps TRBD1 as D (5 bases). The CDR3 contains 14 residues. Germline V gives CDR1 MNHEY, CDR2 SVGAGI. V lost 8 bases to trimming and J lost 0 bases, with 11 bases between them. The CDR3 sequence: CASRQPSSGNTIYF. CDR3 bases: TGTGCCAGCCGACAGCCAAGCTCTGGAAACACCATATATTTT.

The chain recombines TRBV10-3 with TRBJ2-1; 8 bases align to TRBD2. The trim removed 3 bases at V and 9 bases at J, leaving 4 bases unmatched. This CDR3 has 13 amino acids. Germline V gene lookup returns CDR1 ENHRY and CDR2 SYGVKD. Here the CDR3 DNA reads TGTGCCATCAGTGACCCGGGGGGGGTTGAGCAGTTCTTC. It specifies CAISDPGGVEQFF.

The V call is TRBV30, the J call TRBJ2-5, with D hard to call. This CDR3 contains 13 residues. Germline V CDR1 and CDR2: GTSNPN, SVGIG (reference sequence). Trimming took off 4 bases at V and 1 base at J, with 10 bases between the two ends. CDR3 sequence (DNA): TGTGCCTGGAACCCAGGTAGCCAAGAGACCCAGTACTTC. The encoded protein is CAWNPGSQETQYF.

The chain carries TRBV14 and TRBJ1-4; 7 bases line up with TRBD1. This CDR3 comprises 15 residues. Per the germline V gene, CDR1 is SGHDN and CDR2 is FVKESK. The trim removed 0 bases at V and 4 bases at J, leaving 2 bases unmatched. CDR3 residues: CASSQEDRVNEKLFF. The DNA of the CDR3 is TGTGCCAGCAGCCAAGAAGACAGGGTTAATGAAAAACTGTTTTTT.

This rearrangement joins TRBV5-1 to TRBJ2-7; 8 nucleotides align to TRBD1. This CDR3 contains 15 residues. The trim removed 3 bases at V and 0 bases at J, leaving 5 bases unmatched. Germline lookup yields CDR1 SGHRS and CDR2 YFSETQ. CDR3 coding DNA: TGCGCCAGCAGCTGGGGACAGGCCCTCTCCTACGAGCAGTACTTC. It specifies CASSWGQALSYEQYF. Complete variable domain (other parts from reference TRBV5-1 and TRBJ2-7): KAGVTQTPRYLIKTRGQQVTLSCSPISGHRSVSWYQQTPGQGLQFLFEYFSETQRNKGNFPGRFSGRQFSNSRSEMNVSTLELGDSALYLCASSWGQALSYEQYFGPGTRLTVT.

In its sample, this clone was seen once. The chain joins TRBV28 to TRBJ2-7, with TRBD1 identical over 8 bases. CDR3 length: 14 amino acids. The ends lost 6 bases at V and 7 bases at J; junction bases unmatched: 11. Germline V CDR1 and CDR2: MDHEN, SYDVKM. The CDR3 sequence: CASRLDRVVGEQYF. CDR3 sequence (DNA): TGTGCCAGCAGATTGGACAGGGTAGTAGGGGAGCAGTACTTC. The full variable domain, rest sourced from reference TRBV28 and TRBJ2-7, is DVKVTQSSRYLVKRTGEKVFLECVQDMDHENMFWYRQDPGLGLRLIYFSYDVKMKEKGDIPEGYSVSREKKERFSLILESASTNQTSMYLCASRLDRVVGEQYFGPGTRLTVT.

The chain uses TRBV27 and TRBJ2-1; 8 bases match TRBD1. Trimming at V came to 4 bases and at J to 5 bases, leaving 4 bases not matched to a gene. Germline V gene lookup returns CDR1 MNHEY and CDR2 SMNVEV (reference sequence). The CDR3 covers 14 residues. The CDR3 DNA reads as TGTGCCAGCAGTTCTCAGGGGGCTCACAATGAGCAGTTCTTC. Protein: CASSSQGAHNEQFF.

Only a few counts were recorded for this clone. Other DNA sequences of this sample code for an identical CDR3. V usage is TRBV18 and J usage is TRBJ2-1; D gene uncertain. The CDR3 consists of 11 residues. The V end lost 3 bases, the J end lost 6 bases, and 3 bases lay between the germline ends. From germline, CDR1 is KGHSH and CDR2 LQKENI. The CDR3 reads CASSPSNEQFF. CDR3 DNA: TGTGCCAGCTCACCCAGCAATGAGCAGTTCTTC. Using reference TRBV18 and TRBJ2-1 for the parts outside the CDR3, the full variable domain is NAGVMQNPRHLVRRRGQEARLRCSPMKGHSHVYWYRQLPEEGLKFMVYLQKENIIDESGMPKERFSAEFPKEGPSILRIQQVVRGDSAAYFCASSPSNEQFFGPGTRLTVL.

V is TRBV11-3 and J is TRBJ2-1; possibly TRBD2 for D (5 bases). Trimming removed 4 bases from V and 5 bases from J, with 12 bases in between. The CDR3 length is 14 residues. Looked up from germline, CDR1 is SGHNT and CDR2 is YENEEA. CDR3 loop: CASSSFSGDNEQFF. The CDR3 DNA reads as TGTGCCAGCAGCTCCTTTTCCGGGGACAATGAGCAGTTCTTC.

The chain has TRBV6-5 and TRBJ1-5, with 9 positions matching TRBD1. Germline trimming cut 4 bases from V and 2 bases from J; bases unmatched to any gene: 3. The CDR3 runs to 15 residues. CDR1 is MNHEY, CDR2 SVGAGI, per germline. CDR3 DNA: TGTGCCAGCAGTTTACAGGGGGCCGGCAATCAGCCCCAGCATTTT. Translation gives CASSLQGAGNQPQHF.

V is TRBV29-1 and J is TRBJ1-2; D ambiguous. V lost 1 base and J lost 2, with 11 bases in between. The CDR3 is 14 amino acids. The germline gives CDR1 SQVTM, CDR2 ANQGSEA. CDR3: CSVEGIQLNYGYTF. The CDR3 DNA reads TGCAGCGTTGAAGGAATACAGTTAAACTATGGCTACACCTTC.

In its sample, this clone was seen once. The chain combines TRBV18 with TRBJ2-7; D might be TRBD2 (5 bases). Trimming shortened V by 6 bases and J by 0 bases, and 12 bases separated the two germline ends. Per germline, CDR1 KGHSH and CDR2 LQKENI. There are 14 residues in the CDR3. CDR3 nucleotide sequence: TGTGCCAGCTCCCCCCGGGAATCCTCCTACGAGCAGTACTTC. It encodes CASSPRESSYEQYF.

This clone appeared a few times. The rearrangement joins TRBV6-6 to TRBJ2-1; 8 bases are a match to TRBD2. With V trimmed by 5 bases and J by 4 bases, 7 bases remained unmatched. Germline assignment: CDR1 MNHNY and CDR2 SVGAGI (reference sequence). The CDR3 runs to 15 residues. Written as DNA, the CDR3 is TGTGCCAGCAGTAACCTAGCGGGCCCTTACAATGAGCAGTTCTTC. Residues: CASSNLAGPYNEQFF.

The rearrangement links TRBV5-3 to TRBJ1-5; no firm D call. TRBV5-3 is classed as an ORF, of uncertain function. The germline V and J ends were trimmed by 5 bases and 7 bases, with 10 bases remaining between them. The CDR3 runs 12 residues. The DNA for the CDR3 is TGTGCCAGAAGTTCGGAGAAACAGCCCCAGCATTTT. Protein: CARSSEKQPQHF.

DNA of the CDR3: TGTGCCTGGAGTGCAAGGGGGGGCCCCGTGGATACGCAGTATTTT. Its protein product is CAWSARGGPVDTQYF. The genes are TRBV30 and TRBJ2-3, with a weak D call TRBD2 (7 bases). This CDR3 has 15 residues. Trimming left V 1 base short and J 6 bases short, with 17 bases between. Germline assignment: CDR1 GTSNPN and CDR2 SVGIG (reference sequence).

The V call is TRBV7-9, the J call TRBJ1-3; possibly TRBD1 for D (5 bases). In germline, CDR1 is SEHNR, CDR2 FQNEAQ (reference sequence). V lost 4 bases to trimming and J lost 4 bases, with 17 bases between them. This CDR3 contains 16 residues. The DNA for the CDR3 is TGTGCCAGCAGCTCTACAGGATCCAGCTCGGGAAACACCATATATTTT. Its translation: CASSSTGSSSGNTIYF. The full variable domain, completed using reference TRBV7-9 and TRBJ1-3, is DTGVSQNPRHKITKRGQNVTFRCDPISEHNRLYWYRQTLGQGPEFLTYFQNEAQLEKSRLLSDRFSAERPKGSFSTLEIQRTEQGDSAMYLCASSSTGSSSGNTIYFGEGSWLTVV.

This sequence joins TRBV15 and TRBJ2-5; 9 bases agree with TRBD2. The CDR3 is 16 amino acids. V shed 6 bases and J 4 bases; nucleotides not matched to a gene: 12. Germline V gene sequence: CDR1 LNHNV, CDR2 YYDKDF (reference sequence). The CDR3 reads CATSKGGGGGGETQYF. Written as DNA, the CDR3 is TGTGCCACCAGTAAGGGAGGTGGCGGGGGGGGAGAGACCCAGTACTTC.

This rearrangement joins TRBV29-1 to TRBJ2-7, with 7 bases matching TRBD1. There are 11 residues in the CDR3. Germline CDR1 reads SQVTM; CDR2 reads ANQGSEA. The CDR3 nucleotides read TGCGGGACCGGGACAGCCTACGAGCAGTACTTC. Its protein is CGTGTAYEQYF.

The chain employs TRBV4-1 and TRBJ1-5; 7 nucleotides align to TRBD1. Germline lookup yields CDR1 MGHRA and CDR2 YSYEKL. This CDR3 is built from 15 residues. V lost 4 bases to trimming and J lost 3 bases; unmatched junction nucleotides: 6. CDR3 bases: TGCGCCAGCAGCCCTACGGACAGGTTCAATCAGCCCCAGCATTTT. Translated: CASSPTDRFNQPQHF.

CDR3 residues: CAWSVRGGNRGYTF. CDR3 nucleotides: TGTGCCTGGAGTGTACGGGGAGGGAACCGTGGCTACACCTTC. V is TRBV30 and J is TRBJ1-2; D gene unclear. CDR3 length: 14 amino acids. Germline loops: CDR1 GTSNPN, CDR2 SVGIG (reference sequence). V lost 0 bases and J lost 7, with 15 bases in between.

V and J are TRBV7-8 and TRBJ1-4, with D unclear. Germline CDR1 and CDR2: SGHVS and FQNEAQ. This CDR3 region has 15 residues. V was clipped by 3 bases and J by 0 bases, with 8 bases between them. CDR3 in DNA: TGTGCCAGCAGCTTGAGTCTGGCAACTAATGAAAAACTGTTTTTT. The encoded protein is CASSLSLATNEKLFF.

The chain employs TRBV10-1 and TRBJ2-2; 10 nucleotides agree with TRBD1. This CDR3 is 17 amino acids long. Germline V CDR1 and CDR2: WNHNN, SYGVQD (reference sequence). J lost 3 bases, V lost 4 bases, and 8 bases had no gene match. CDR3 DNA: TGCGCCAGCAGTGGCTACCCCGGACAGGGGGACACCGGGGAGCTGTTTTTT. Protein: CASSGYPGQGDTGELFF.

This chain joins TRBV7-9 and TRBJ2-7; 9 nucleotides agree with TRBD2. CDR3 length: 18 amino acids. Looked up from germline, CDR1 is SEHNR and CDR2 is FQNEAQ (reference sequence). Trimming took 5 bases from V and 0 from J; bases not matched to a gene: 14. This chain's CDR3 is CASSPIGAGGTSSYEQYF. CDR3 bases: TGTGCCAGCAGCCCCATCGGGGCGGGAGGGACCAGCTCCTACGAGCAGTACTTC. Full variable domain (remainder filled in from reference TRBV7-9 and TRBJ2-7): DTGVSQNPRHKITKRGQNVTFRCDPISEHNRLYWYRQTLGQGPEFLTYFQNEAQLEKSRLLSDRFSAERPKGSFSTLEIQRTEQGDSAMYLCASSPIGAGGTSSYEQYFGPGTRLTVT.

V gene TRBV25-1 combines with J gene TRBJ2-5; 10 bases are shared with TRBD1. CDR1 and CDR2 from the germline V gene are MGHDK and SYGVNS. Trimming at V came to 3 bases and at J to 10 bases, leaving 8 bases not matched to a gene. This CDR3 is built from 14 residues. For the CDR3, the DNA is TGTGCCAGCAGTGAGGGAGGACAGGGGGATGGCCAGTACTTC. The encoded protein is CASSEGGQGDGQYF.